This TCR beta chain emerged from a study of human T cells and chemical hapten exposure. Study as a whole: The patch tests put 0.01% DPC on the skin of the upper back and were read 6 days later.

MiXCR was run by TCRdb on the RACE reads, yielding one entry per CDR3 protein. Of 85,000 or so distinct CDR3 sequences in the sample, roughly 12% were seen once. This clonotype was detected a few times. Time point defined: patch test 2, 6 weeks after DPC sensitization. Described treatment: therapeutic diphenylcyclopropenone sensitization with weekly scalp DPC. Donation of samples came from alopecia patients who were 18 to 70 years old and suitable for DPC. The V and J ends lost 9 bases and 4 bases respectively, with 18 bases between them. Germline V gene lookup returns CDR1 KGHSH and CDR2 LQKENI. The CDR3 spans 14 residues.

The sample consisted of whole blood, taken in connection with sensitization to the hapten diphenylcyclopropenone (DPC). The TCR comes from a man aged 18 to 30 with alopecia areata. Some clones in this sample may be carry-over from other donors' samples. The chain is built from TRBV18 and TRBJ2-5; the D gene is possibly TRBD1 (6 bases). CDR3 DNA: TGTGCCAGTTCTTACGACAGGTTAAGAGAGACCCAGTACTTC. It is translated as CASSYDRLRETQYF.